One and the same sample provided the 9 T cell receptor beta chains below, sequenced in a study of regulatory T cells in long-lasting Graves disease. Time point of the sample: persistent/refractory GD, antithyroid drugs over 5 years with positive TRAb. Making the TCR library involved RNA that had been extracted from PBMCs. Investigators prepared the TCR beta libraries by applying iRepertoire HTBI primers and Arm-PCR of CDR3 regions. TCRdb fed the multiplex PCR reads into MiXCR, producing one record per CDR3 protein. The repertoire holds 500,000 to 700,000 distinct CDR3 sequences, with around 30% as singletons. Sequences were derived from peripheral blood mononuclear cells (PBMCs), sampled when the disease was refractory, from a patient treated with antithyroid drugs. The receptors were sampled from a female donor with Graves disease.

The CDR3 nucleotides are TGTGCCAGCAGTGAACTCCCCCCAGGGACGAACACTGAAGCTTTCTTT. Translated, it gives CASSELPPGTNTEAFF. This chain links TRBV6-2 or TRBV6-3 with TRBJ1-1; perhaps TRBD1 as D (5 bases). The ends were cut back, 5 bases at V and 1 base at J, with 17 bases in the middle. Germline V gene data show CDR1 as MNHEY and CDR2 as SVGEGT. The CDR3 contains 16 residues.

V usage is TRBV11-3 and J usage is TRBJ2-2; 10 bases align to TRBD2. The CDR3 is 16 amino acids. The V gene's germline CDR1 is SGHNT and CDR2 YENEEA. V lost 6 bases to trimming and J lost 4 bases; unmatched junction nucleotides: 8. The CDR3 bases are TGTGCCAGCAGAAAAGCGGGAGGGCCGAGCACCGGGGAGCTGTTTTTT. This encodes CASRKAGGPSTGELFF.

The gene calls are TRBV12-3 or TRBV12-4 and TRBJ2-2; 9 bases agree with TRBD2. V gave up 6 bases and J gave up 6 bases; unmatched junction bases: 14. The CDR3 is made up of 17 amino acids. The CDR3 loop is CASSPDFAGGRAGELFF. Written as DNA, the CDR3 is TGTGCCAGCAGCCCAGACTTCGCGGGAGGGCGTGCCGGGGAGCTGTTTTTT.

This clonotype was found many times. The chain combines TRBV6-1 with TRBJ2-7; 12 bases fit TRBD2. V shed 8 bases and J 3 bases; nucleotides not matched to a gene: 17. This CDR3 has 18 amino acids. Germline assignment: CDR1 MNHNS and CDR2 SASEGT. In nucleotides, the CDR3 is TGTGCCAGCCACTCACTCGGGACTAGCGGGTCCCGCCGCTACGAGCAGTACTTC. This gives the protein CASHSLGTSGSRRYEQYF.

This clonotype was seen a few times. The rearrangement uses TRBV6-2 or TRBV6-3 and TRBJ1-4; D uncertain. The CDR3 is made up of 15 amino acids. Germline CDR1 reads MNHEY; CDR2 reads SVGEGT. V shed 6 bases and J shed 0 bases, with 11 bases lying between them. CDR3 protein: CASSWGFATNEKLFF. For the CDR3, the DNA is TGTGCCAGCAGCTGGGGATTTGCAACTAATGAAAAACTGTTTTTT.

The chain employs TRBV29-1 and TRBJ1-1; 8 nucleotides align to TRBD1. The CDR3 has 17 amino acids. V was pared by 5 bases and J by 0 bases, with 14 bases of the junction left unmatched. Germline V gene lookup returns CDR1 SQVTM and CDR2 ANQGSEA. The DNA for the CDR3 is TGCAGCGTTCACTCTTCTTCGACAGGGGTGATGAACACTGAAGCTTTCTTT. It specifies CSVHSSSTGVMNTEAFF.

Concerning this clonotype: A much larger clone lies a single base off, so this may be a read error. The chain carries TRBV28 and TRBJ1-2; D ambiguous. The V gene's germline CDR1 is MDHEN and CDR2 SYDVKM. The CDR3 consists of 15 residues. CDR3 in amino acids: CAGSLRPQASNGYTF. The DNA for the CDR3 is TGTGCCGGCAGTTTACGTCCTCAGGCGAGTAATGGCTACACCTTC.

The rearrangement joins TRBV12-3 or TRBV12-4 to TRBJ1-2; D gene uncertain. This CDR3 region has 16 residues. Trimming pared 5 bases from V and 4 bases from J, leaving 20 bases between. The CDR3 region is CASSQTTGGVPYGYTF. Here the CDR3 DNA reads TGTGCCAGCAGTCAAACAACCGGCGGGGTACCCTATGGCTACACCTTC.

This clonotype was detected only a few times. The genes are TRBV12-3 or TRBV12-4 and TRBJ2-7; 7 nucleotides line up with TRBD2. V dropped 2 bases and J dropped 0; count of bases not matched to a gene: 4. The CDR3 has 15 amino acids. CDR3 nucleotides: TGTGCCAGCAGTTTATCCTCTAGCGGCTCCTACGAGCAGTACTTC. It yields the protein CASSLSSSGSYEQYF.